This T cell receptor beta chain comes out of a study of CD8+CD57+ T cells in acquired aplastic anemia. Study-level background: When averaged, DNA from sorted CD4+ and CD8+ cells came to approximately 3.2 ug. Healthy donors gave approximately 10 million reads on average for CD4+ cells. Findings and limits, study-wide: Patients and controls had in common fewer than 30 CD8+ CDR3 sequences.

Concerning this clonotype itself: Its antigen remains unknown. A junction boundary mismatches the germline segment, possibly from a read error.

Profiling of TCR beta VDJ combinations and CDR3 sequences used genomic DNA as template. TCRdb re-called the reads with MiXCR, one entry per CDR3 protein. This table holds around 150,000 distinct CDR3 sequences, 41% found once. The CDR3 runs to 14 residues. Germline CDR1 ENHRY, CDR2 SYGVKD. The source material was sorted CD4+, CD8+, or CD8+CD57+ T cells (not recorded which) from PBMCs. This sequence joins TRBV10-3 and TRBJ1-2; a possible D gene is TRBD1 (5 bases). This clonotype was obtained from a human donor in good health, serving as a control. The CDR3, as DNA: TGTGCCAGCAGTGGGGGGAACCCTAACTATGGCTACACCTTC. Translation gives CASSGGNPNYGYTF.